A selection of T cell receptor beta chains follows, all from one sample in a study of blood T cell repertoires in COVID-19. Assay: immunoSEQ multiplex PCR; the TCRdb copy retains only in-frame clones and omits some. The table shows roughly 230,000 clones, with about 88% occurring only once. The material sequenced was peripheral blood. Receptors originate from a man between 35 and 55 years old with acute or convalescent COVID-19. CDR3s include the opening cysteine and the closing phenylalanine or tryptophan.

TRBJ1-1 | 14 | TRBV5-1 | CASSLDTPNTEAFF
TRBJ2-5 | 16 | TRBV5-6 | CASSLALAGGQETQYF
TRBJ2-4 | 13 | TRBV9 | CASSLTGENIQYF
TRBJ1-2 | 13 | TRBV12-3/TRBV12-4 | CASSFRGTRGYTF
TRBJ2-7 | 17 | TRBV7-8 | CASSRDPRSPGRNEQYF
TRBJ1-1 | 14 | TRBV7-9 | CASSLTEESTEAFF
TRBJ2-5 | 12 | TRBV5-1 | CASSASRETLYF
TRBJ2-7 | 18 | TRBV6-2/TRBV6-3 | CASSYPQKTRQVPYEQYF
TRBJ2-5 | 17 | TRBV2 | CASSLGTRDSGQETQYF
TRBJ2-3 | 16 | TRBV6-1 | CASSDPGTGGTDTQYF
TRBJ1-1 | 15 | TRBV6-5 | CASSHRDRGRFEAFF
TRBJ2-7 | 15 | TRBV7-3 | CASSSYGGENYEQYF
TRBJ2-2 | 15 | TRBV7-2 | CASSLQGGGTGELFF
TRBJ2-6 | 15 | TRBV29-1 | CSVLTGVSGANVLTF
TRBJ1-5 | 13 | TRBV4-3 | CASSHGTDQPQHF
TRBJ1-1 | 15 | TRBV6-7 | CASSLTGHHPTEAFF
TRBJ1-1 | 13 | TRBV3-1/TRBV3-2 | CASSQDSGVEAFF
TRBJ2-2 | 16 | TRBV6-4 | CASSGSTGLSTGELFF
TRBJ2-5 | 13 | TRBV11-3 | CASSGGISETQYF
TRBJ2-5 | 15 | TRBV7-7 | CASSPRPPEEETQYF
TRBJ1-6 | 16 | TRBV25-1 | CASSDPLTGGYSPLHF
TRBJ1-5 | 16 | TRBV19 | CASSMWDRGHIQPQHF
TRBJ1-6 | 14 | TRBV7-8 | CASSLGRGDSPLHF
TRBJ2-5 | 13 | TRBV19 | CASSMQTRETQYF
TRBJ2-3 | 13 | TRBV10-3 | CAISTGRGDTQYF
TRBJ2-4 | 14 | TRBV6-1 | CASSDRWTGDIQYF
TRBJ1-6 | 17 | TRBV27 | CASSFWQESSYNSPLHF
TRBJ2-5 | 13 | TRBV18 | CASTLTGGETQYF
TRBJ2-3 | 15 | TRBV18 | CASSPVPAETDTQYF
TRBJ1-2 | 13 | TRBV28 | CASRMTGVGIYTF
TRBJ2-4 | 17 | TRBV9 | CASSPRRTGDSRDIQYF
TRBJ1-5 | 15 | TRBV28 | CASRPPGQGNQPQHF
TRBJ2-3 | 15 | TRBV7-2 | CASRIMRGPGDTQYF
TRBJ1-6 | 16 | TRBV7-2 | CASNRVLQFSHSPLHF
TRBJ1-2 | 13 | TRBV3-1/TRBV3-2 | CASSQGLGYGYTF
TRBJ1-6 | 14 | TRBV9 | CASSPYQANSPLHF
TRBJ2-1 | 13 | TRBV24-1 | CATGTSGGNEQFF
TRBJ1-1 | 14 | TRBV6-6 | CASSGQTLSTEAFF
TRBJ1-2 | 15 | TRBV7-2 | CASSLEGTGNYGYTF
TRBJ1-2 | 15 | TRBV6-5 | CASSYSSGKDYGYTF
TRBJ2-3 | 17 | TRBV7-3 | CASSSHQGAPRAGTQYF
TRBJ2-7 | 13 | TRBV10-3 | CAIRLTSEYEQYF
TRBJ1-5 | 13 | TRBV11-3 | CASRTGNLQPQHF
TRBJ1-1 | 13 | TRBV30 | CAWRGHSNTEAFF
TRBJ2-2 | 16 | TRBV3-1/TRBV3-2 | CASSQGRQGNTGELFF
TRBJ2-7 | 15 | TRBV11-2 | CASSLIPGLPNEQYF
TRBJ2-3 | 16 | TRBV5-5 | CASSLFQGTHTDTQYF
TRBJ1-2 | 15 | TRBV19 | CASSIKREGGYGYTF
TRBJ1-1 | 12 | TRBV6-5 | CASSYPAGEAFF
TRBJ1-6 | 15 | TRBV30 | CAWREPREPNSPLHF
TRBJ1-1 | 13 | TRBV11-1 | CASSFGEGTEAFF
TRBJ2-2 | 16 | TRBV19 | CASSIRLAKDTGELFF